The 21 T cell receptor beta chains reported below all come from one sample, sequenced in a study of blood T cell repertoires in COVID-19. The data were produced by immunoSEQ multiplex PCR, yet TCRdb's version contains in-frame clones alone and is incomplete. The sample contains approximately 150,000 clones, 82% of which appear only once. The specimen was peripheral blood. These receptors originate from a woman aged 70-85 years with acute or convalescent COVID-19.

This clone occurred once. This sequence joins TRBV27 and TRBJ1-5; D remains unclear. The CDR3 extends over 13 amino acids. The V end lost 4 bases, the J end lost 3 bases, and 7 bases lay between the germline ends. Germline assignment: CDR1 MNHEY and CDR2 SMNVEV (reference sequence). The CDR3 DNA reads TGTGCCAGCAGTTGGGGAGTCAATCAGCCCCAGCATTTT. Protein sequence: CASSWGVNQPQHF.

The J gene is TRBJ2-5, the V gene TRBV19, with 9 positions matching TRBD1. Per the germline V gene, CDR1 is LNHDA and CDR2 is SQIVND (reference sequence). Trimming took 6 bases from V and 1 from J; bases not matched to a gene: 6. CDR3 length equals 15 residues. CDR3 nucleotides: TGTGCCAGTAGCCAGCTACAGGGGGCCCAAGAGACCCAGTACTTC. It yields the protein CASSQLQGAQETQYF.

The chain couples TRBV4-2 to TRBJ1-5, with D possibly being TRBD1 (6 bases). This CDR3 has 15 amino acids. The germline V gene has CDR1 LGHNA and CDR2 YNFKEQ. The germline V and J ends were trimmed by 0 bases and 5 bases, with 11 bases remaining between them. CDR3 sequence: CASSQDRAGDQPQHF. The CDR3 bases are TGTGCCAGCAGCCAAGATAGGGCAGGGGATCAGCCCCAGCATTTT.

This clone occurred a few times. CDR3 bases: TGTGCCAGCAGCCGGTTAACAGGGCCTAACTATGGCTACACCTTC. This codes for CASSRLTGPNYGYTF. This chain joins TRBV7-8 and TRBJ1-2, with D possibly matching TRBD1 (6 bases). There are 15 residues in the CDR3. V lost 5 bases to trimming and J lost 0 bases, with 13 bases between them. Germline V gives CDR1 SGHVS, CDR2 FQNEAQ. The full variable domain, its missing parts supplied by reference TRBV7-8 and TRBJ1-2, is GAGVSQSPRYKVAKRGQDVALRCDPISGHVSLFWYQQALGQGPEFLTYFQNEAQLDKSGLPSDRFFAERPEGSVSTLKIQRTQQEDSAVYLCASSRLTGPNYGYTFGSGTRLTVV.

This rearrangement joins TRBV18 to TRBJ1-5; no firm D call. CDR3 length: 14 amino acids. V gave up 0 bases and J gave up 3 bases, with 6 bases separating them. CDR1 and CDR2 (germline): KGHSH, LQKENI. In DNA, the CDR3 is TGTGCCAGCTCACCACCGTCAGACAATCAGCCCCAGCATTTT. Encoded protein: CASSPPSDNQPQHF.

This clone has only one observation. The chain is built from TRBV5-1 and TRBJ2-5; 8 bases are shared with TRBD2. Germline CDR1 is SGHRS and CDR2 is YFSETQ. Trimming took 0 bases from V and 5 from J; bases not matched to a gene: 3. CDR3 length: 14 residues. CDR3: CASSLAGGTETQYF. The CDR3 DNA follows: TGCGCCAGCAGCTTGGCGGGGGGGACGGAGACCCAGTACTTC.

The rearrangement uses TRBV6-2 or TRBV6-3 and TRBJ1-4; 8 positions match TRBD1. Germline assignment: CDR1 MNHEY and CDR2 SVGEGT. J lost 0 bases, V lost 2 bases, and 8 bases had no gene match. The CDR3 totals 18 residues. The DNA for the CDR3 is TGTGCCAGCAGTTACCCCGGACAGGGCCATGCAACTAATGAAAAACTGTTTTTT. Protein product: CASSYPGQGHATNEKLFF.

V usage is TRBV2 and J usage is TRBJ1-5; D is perhaps TRBD1 (5 bases). The CDR3 consists of 15 residues. V lost 7 bases and J 4 bases, leaving 17 bases between the germline ends. Germline-derived CDR1 and CDR2 are SNHLY and FYNNEI. CDR3 residues: CASTLGGQENQPQHF. The CDR3 region has the DNA TGTGCCAGCACCCTGGGGGGTCAGGAAAATCAGCCCCAGCATTTT.

Here the CDR3 reads CASSHAGTNYGYTF. Here the CDR3 DNA reads TGCGCCAGCAGCCACGCCGGGACTAACTATGGCTACACCTTC. This rearrangement joins TRBV4-1 to TRBJ1-2; D is undetermined. CDR1 and CDR2 from the germline V gene are MGHRA and YSYEKL. Between the trimmed V and J ends, which lost 3 bases and 0 bases, there was a span of 8 bases. CDR3 length equals 14 residues.

A few counts support this clone. This chain joins TRBV4-1 and TRBJ1-5; possible D gene TRBD1, 5 bases. Trimming left V 0 bases short and J 1 base short, with 16 bases between. This CDR3 has 18 residues. CDR1 is MGHRA, CDR2 YSYEKL, per germline. The CDR3 DNA follows: TGCGCCAGCAGCCAAGACGGTTTACGGGGACTAAGCAATCAGCCCCAGCATTTT. It codes for CASSQDGLRGLSNQPQHF.

The chain combines TRBV3-1 (or the pseudogene TRBV3-2) with TRBJ1-6; weak D call: TRBD1 (5 bases). Germline-derived CDR1 and CDR2 are LGHDT and YNNKEL (reference sequence). This CDR3 has 15 amino acids. Trimming removed 7 bases at V and 7 bases at J, with 17 bases between. The CDR3 reads CASTNQGGKNSPLHF. CDR3 bases: TGTGCCAGCACCAACCAGGGCGGGAAAAATTCACCCCTCCACTTT.

The chain recombines TRBV4-3 with TRBJ1-5; 7 bases agree with TRBD1. Trimming took 1 base from V and 5 from J; bases not matched to a gene: 5. From germline, CDR1 is LGHNA and CDR2 YSLEER. This CDR3 region has 15 residues. The CDR3 protein is CASSQGQGLDQPQHF. The CDR3, as DNA: TGCGCCAGCAGCCAAGGACAGGGTTTGGATCAGCCCCAGCATTTT.

This clone came up many times. The genes are TRBV13 and TRBJ2-6; TRBD1 agrees at 10 bases. The trim removed 3 bases at V and 1 base at J, leaving 3 bases unmatched. Germline V gene data show CDR1 as PRHDT and CDR2 as FYEKMQ (reference sequence). This CDR3 is built from 17 residues. CDR3 in DNA: TGTGCCAGCAGCTTCGTGGGACAGGGGTCTGGGGCCAACGTCCTGACTTTC. It translates to CASSFVGQGSGANVLTF.

This sequence joins TRBV19 and TRBJ1-5; the D is unclear. Germline V gene sequence: CDR1 LNHDA, CDR2 SQIVND (reference sequence). This CDR3 contains 15 residues. Between the trimmed V and J ends, which lost 7 bases and 6 bases, there was a span of 19 bases. CDR3 sequence (DNA): TGTGCCAGTACCCGTCTCTATGAGGCGAGTCAGCCCCAGCATTTT. This sequence encodes CASTRLYEASQPQHF.

As DNA, the CDR3 is TGCAGCGCCGAGACAGTAGCCAAAAACATTCAGTACTTC. As protein: CSAETVAKNIQYF. The chain recombines TRBV29-1 with TRBJ2-4; TRBD1 is a possible D gene (5 bases). CDR1 and CDR2 (germline): SQVTM, ANQGSEA. The CDR3 length is 13 residues. V was trimmed by 7 bases and J by 0 bases, leaving 10 bases between them.

The chain is built from TRBV4-2 and TRBJ1-6, with D perhaps matching TRBD1 (5 bases). CDR1 and CDR2 from the germline V gene are LGHNA and YNFKEQ. Trimming stripped 4 bases from V and 8 bases from J, with 15 bases between. There are 15 residues in the CDR3. CDR3 residues: CASSPRRRGDSPLHF. The CDR3 nucleotides are TGTGCCAGCAGCCCGCGGAGAAGGGGCGATTCACCCCTCCACTTT.

The rearrangement links TRBV10-2 to TRBJ1-5; 7 positions agree with TRBD1. With 2 bases clipped from V and 2 bases from J, the junction kept 6 bases outside the gene matches. The CDR3 contains 16 residues. Germline V gene data show CDR1 as WSHSY and CDR2 as SAAADI. The CDR3: CASSERGPAGNQPQHF. The DNA of the CDR3 is TGCGCCAGCAGTGAGAGGGGGCCTGCAGGCAATCAGCCCCAGCATTTT.

V gene TRBV4-3 combines with J gene TRBJ1-4; 10 bases map to TRBD1. Germline CDR1 LGHNA, CDR2 YSLEER. The CDR3 is 17 residues long. V lost 3 bases to trimming and J lost 5 bases; unmatched junction nucleotides: 9. The CDR3 DNA sequence: TGCGCCAGCAGCCAGTCGGGACAGGGGTTCCGCAATGAAAAACTGTTTTTT. Residues: CASSQSGQGFRNEKLFF.

The J gene is TRBJ2-7, the V gene TRBV5-1; TRBD2 matches at 12 bases. V lost 4 bases to trimming and J lost 6 bases; unmatched junction nucleotides: 5. The CDR3 extends over 14 amino acids. Germline CDR1 is SGHRS and CDR2 is YFSETQ. Here the CDR3 DNA reads TGCGCCAGCAGCCCTAGCGGGAGGGCTCTCGAGCAGTACTTC. The encoded protein is CASSPSGRALEQYF.

The rearrangement links TRBV6-5 to TRBJ2-2; D is perhaps TRBD1 (6 bases). The CDR3 has 14 amino acids. Germline V gives CDR1 MNHEY, CDR2 SVGAGI. Trimming removed 8 bases at V and 6 bases at J, with 16 bases between. This CDR3 reads CASLKAQGPGELFF. The CDR3 bases are TGTGCCAGCCTGAAGGCACAGGGTCCCGGGGAGCTGTTTTTT.

There are a few counts of this clone. The genes are TRBV29-1 and TRBJ2-1; D is uncertain. The V end was cut by 7 bases, the J end by 7 bases, with 11 bases between. Germline CDR1 is SQVTM and CDR2 is ANQGSEA. This CDR3 spans 11 amino acids. CDR3 residues: CSEVEWNEQFF. In DNA, the CDR3 is TGCAGCGAGGTGGAGTGGAATGAGCAGTTCTTC.